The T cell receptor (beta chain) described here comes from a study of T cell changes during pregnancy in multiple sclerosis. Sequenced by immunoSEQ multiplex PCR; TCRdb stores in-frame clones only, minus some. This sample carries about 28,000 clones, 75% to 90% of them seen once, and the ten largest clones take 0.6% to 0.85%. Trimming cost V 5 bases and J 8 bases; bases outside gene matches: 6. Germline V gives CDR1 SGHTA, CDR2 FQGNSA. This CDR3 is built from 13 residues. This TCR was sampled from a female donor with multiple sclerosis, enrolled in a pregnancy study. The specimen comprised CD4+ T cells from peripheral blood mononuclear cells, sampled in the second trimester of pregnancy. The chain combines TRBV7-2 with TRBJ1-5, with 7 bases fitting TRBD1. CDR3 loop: CASSTDRLEPQHF. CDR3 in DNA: TGTGCCAGCAGCACGGACAGGCTTGAGCCCCAGCATTTT.